A selection of T cell receptor beta chains follows, all from one sample in a study of blood T cell repertoires in COVID-19. Repertoires were generated with immunoSEQ multiplex PCR, while TCRdb's copy carries only in-frame clones and drops some. This sample has 95,000 to 120,000 clones; about two thirds occur once, and the top ten carry 1.5% to 2%. Input material: peripheral blood. The origin of the receptors is a woman aged 40 to 50 with acute or convalescent COVID-19. The CDR3 runs from the conserved cysteine through the conserved F or W. A D gene is named only where the DNA matches it firmly. Rows give clone size only sometimes, using once, few, many, or a class for an expanded clone.

d_call j_call v_call clone_size cdr3_nt cdr3_aa
TRBD1 TRBJ2-6 TRBV29-1 few TGCAGCGTGGTAGGGACAGGGAGCTCTGGGGCCAACGTCCTGACTTTC CSVVGTGSSGANVLTF
TRBD1 TRBJ2-7 TRBV28 - TGTGCCAGCAGTTTAACCGGGACAGTGAAGTCCTACGAGCAGTACTTC CASSLTGTVKSYEQYF
TRBD1 TRBJ1-5 TRBV30 - TGTGCCTACTTCCTCACAGGGGTCGCCAATCAGCCCCAGCATTTT CAYFLTGVANQPQHF
- TRBJ1-2 TRBV29-1 - TGCAGCGTTGAAGAAAACTCGGGCTATGGCTACACCTTC CSVEENSGYGYTF
- TRBJ1-2 TRBV19 - TGTGCCAGTAGCCCCCTAACGGGTTTTCATGGCTACACCTTC CASSPLTGFHGYTF
- TRBJ2-7 TRBV2 - TGTGCCAGTAGCGTCCCGGAACAGGGCCGGGTGGGCTCCTACGAGCAGTACTTC CASSVPEQGRVGSYEQYF
- TRBJ2-3 TRBV19 - TGTGCCAGTAAGATGGGACTCCACACAGATACGCAGTATTTT CASKMGLHTDTQYF
TRBD1 TRBJ1-5 TRBV2 - TGTGCCAGCACTAGGGACAGAAACAATCAGCCCCAGCATTTT CASTRDRNNQPQHF
- TRBJ2-3 TRBV5-1 - TGCGCCAGCTGGGGCTATATGGGAGATACGCAGTATTTT CASWGYMGDTQYF
TRBD2 TRBJ2-4 TRBV6-6 - TGTGCCAGCAGTTACGGGCGGGGGAGGGCAGACATTCAGTACTTC CASSYGRGRADIQYF
TRBD2 TRBJ2-7 TRBV10-3 - TGTGCCATCAGTGAGCCCGGGGGACTATCGGGGCAGTACTTC CAISEPGGLSGQYF